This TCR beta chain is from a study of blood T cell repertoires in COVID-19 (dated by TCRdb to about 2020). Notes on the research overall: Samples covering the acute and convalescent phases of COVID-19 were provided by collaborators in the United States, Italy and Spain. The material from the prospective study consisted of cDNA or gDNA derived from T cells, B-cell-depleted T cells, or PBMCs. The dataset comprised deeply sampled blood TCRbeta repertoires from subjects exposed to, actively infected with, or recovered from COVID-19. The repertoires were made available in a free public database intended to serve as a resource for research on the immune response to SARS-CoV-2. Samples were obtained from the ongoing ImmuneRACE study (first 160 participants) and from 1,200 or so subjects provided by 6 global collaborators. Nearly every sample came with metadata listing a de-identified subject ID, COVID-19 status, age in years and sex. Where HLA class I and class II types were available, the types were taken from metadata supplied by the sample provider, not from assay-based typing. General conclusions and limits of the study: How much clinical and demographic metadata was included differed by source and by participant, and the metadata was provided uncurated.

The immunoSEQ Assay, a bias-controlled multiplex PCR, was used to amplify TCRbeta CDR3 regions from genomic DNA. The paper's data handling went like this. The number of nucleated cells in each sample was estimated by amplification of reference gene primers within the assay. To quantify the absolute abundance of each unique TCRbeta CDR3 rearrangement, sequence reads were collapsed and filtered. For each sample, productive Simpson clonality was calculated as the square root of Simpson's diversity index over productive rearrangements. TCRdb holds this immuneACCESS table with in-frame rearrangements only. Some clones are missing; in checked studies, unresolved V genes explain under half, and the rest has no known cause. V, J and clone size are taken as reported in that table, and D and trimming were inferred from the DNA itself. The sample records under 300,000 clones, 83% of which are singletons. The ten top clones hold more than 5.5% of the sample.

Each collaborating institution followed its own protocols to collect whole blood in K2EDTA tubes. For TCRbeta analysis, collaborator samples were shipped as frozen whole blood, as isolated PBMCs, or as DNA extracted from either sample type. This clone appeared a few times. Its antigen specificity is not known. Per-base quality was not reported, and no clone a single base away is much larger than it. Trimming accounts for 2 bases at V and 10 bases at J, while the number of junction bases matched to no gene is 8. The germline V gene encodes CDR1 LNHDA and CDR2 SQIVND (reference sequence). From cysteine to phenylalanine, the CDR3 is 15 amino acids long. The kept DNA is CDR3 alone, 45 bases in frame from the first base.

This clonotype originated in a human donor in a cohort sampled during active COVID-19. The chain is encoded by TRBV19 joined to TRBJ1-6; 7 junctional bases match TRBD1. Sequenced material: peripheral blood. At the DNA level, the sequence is TGTGCCAGTAGTATACTACAGGGGATAGGGTCACCCCTCCACTTT. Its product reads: CASSILQGIGSPLHF.